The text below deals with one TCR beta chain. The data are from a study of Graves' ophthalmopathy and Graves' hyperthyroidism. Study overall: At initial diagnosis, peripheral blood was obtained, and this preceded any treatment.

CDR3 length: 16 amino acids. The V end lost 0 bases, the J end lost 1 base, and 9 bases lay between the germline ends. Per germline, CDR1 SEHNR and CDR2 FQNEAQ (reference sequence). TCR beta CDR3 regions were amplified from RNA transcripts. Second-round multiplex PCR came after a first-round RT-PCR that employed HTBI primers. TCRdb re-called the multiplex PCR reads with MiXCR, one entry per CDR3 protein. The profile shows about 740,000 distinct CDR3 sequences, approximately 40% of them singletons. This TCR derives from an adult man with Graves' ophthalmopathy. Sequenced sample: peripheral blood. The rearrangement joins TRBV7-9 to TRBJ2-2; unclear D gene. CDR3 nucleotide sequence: TGTGCCAGCAGCTTAGCAGCTATCCGGAACACCGGGGAGCTGTTTTTT. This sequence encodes CASSLAAIRNTGELFF.